Following are 7 T cell receptor beta chains from one sample sequenced in a study of shared clonotypes between healthy human individuals. The method was immunoSEQ multiplex PCR; TCRdb's version includes in-frame clones alone and lacks a portion of them. The data show approximately 320,000 clones, about 74% seen once. The material sequenced was memory CD4+ T cells sorted from blood. Subset described: CD45RA-negative fraction. The receptors were sampled from a man aged 25 to 45 in good health.

This chain uses TRBV15 with TRBJ1-1; 11 nucleotides align to TRBD1. This CDR3 comprises 14 residues. Germline CDR1 is LNHNV and CDR2 is YYDKDF (reference sequence). With V trimmed by 3 bases and J by 5 bases, 2 bases remained unmatched. In DNA, the CDR3 is TGTGCCACCAGCAGGAGGGACAGGGGGACTGAAGCTTTCTTT. It is translated as CATSRRDRGTEAFF.

The chain carries TRBV6-4 and TRBJ1-2, with TRBD1 matching over 8 bases. Germline V CDR1 and CDR2: MRHNA, SNTAGT. The CDR3 runs 15 residues. The junction had 8 bases not matched to a gene; V was cut back by 6 bases and J by 2 bases. CDR3 protein: CASRRTGSSNYGYTF. The CDR3 bases are TGTGCCAGCAGGCGGACAGGGAGCTCGAACTATGGCTACACCTTC.

The chain joins TRBV2 to TRBJ2-1, with D possibly TRBD1 on 5 matching bases. The germline CDR1 and CDR2 sequences are SNHLY and FYNNEI. The V end lost 8 bases, the J end lost 8 bases, and 19 bases lay between the germline ends. The CDR3 covers 14 residues. The CDR3 DNA follows: TGTGCCAGCTCCCAAAGGAGCAGGGAAGATGAGCAGTTCTTC. Residues: CASSQRSREDEQFF.

This clone was seen a handful of times. The rearrangement uses TRBV29-1 and TRBJ2-3; D is undetermined. Looked up from germline, CDR1 is SQVTM and CDR2 is ANQGSEA. This CDR3 comprises 13 residues. Trimming left V 7 bases short and J 0 bases short, with 11 bases between. CDR3 DNA: TGCAGCGCCGTGGTGGCTAGCACAGATACGCAGTATTTT. It translates to CSAVVASTDTQYF.

The chain uses TRBV18 and TRBJ2-7, with 11 bases identical to TRBD2. The CDR3 length is 17 residues. V was clipped by 3 bases and J by 2 bases; unmatched bases: 9. In germline, CDR1 is KGHSH, CDR2 LQKENI. The CDR3 nucleotides are TGTGCCAGCTCACCTCTTACTAGCGGGAGCTCCGCCTACGAGCAGTACTTC. Translation gives CASSPLTSGSSAYEQYF.

This clone was seen many times. The J gene is TRBJ1-1, the V gene TRBV27, with no clear D. The CDR3 has 15 residues. The germline gives CDR1 MNHEY, CDR2 SMNVEV (reference sequence). The V and J ends lost 6 bases and 5 bases respectively, with 19 bases between them. DNA of the CDR3: TGTGCCAGCAGCCCAACCTCTCCAGTCCGGACTGAAGCTTTCTTT. Its translation: CASSPTSPVRTEAFF.

The J gene is TRBJ2-1, the V gene TRBV4-1; 8 nucleotides agree with TRBD2. The germline V gene has CDR1 MGHRA and CDR2 YSYEKL. The CDR3 has 15 amino acids. The V and J ends lost 0 bases and 6 bases, in that order; junction bases with no gene match: 4. For the CDR3, the DNA is TGCGCCAGCAGCCAAGAACGGACTAGCCCCAATGAGCAGTTCTTC. It specifies CASSQERTSPNEQFF.